This entry lists 6 T cell receptor beta chains sequenced from one sample in a study of cytomegalovirus exposure and HLA in healthy donors. This PCR relied on a set of 60 Vbeta primers and 13 Jbeta primers. Clones were read by immunoSEQ multiplex PCR, and TCRdb kept only the in-frame ones, dropping some. The sample contains roughly 290,000 clones, approximately 80% of which appear only once. Sequenced input: PBMCs. The receptors shown here come from a girl aged 2 to 9 in good health and CMV-seronegative.

This clone was counted only a few times. The gene calls are TRBV30 and TRBJ2-7; 10 bases align to TRBD2. This CDR3 region has 13 residues. V shed 4 bases, J shed 7 bases, and the junction held 7 bases outside the gene matches. The germline gives CDR1 GTSNPN, CDR2 SVGIG (reference sequence). CDR3 amino acids: CAWKSAGGREQYF. DNA for the CDR3: TGTGCCTGGAAGTCAGCGGGAGGGCGAGAGCAGTACTTC.

This chain uses TRBV18 with TRBJ1-4, with 8 bases identical to TRBD1. CDR1 is KGHSH and CDR2 is LQKENI in the germline V gene. The CDR3 extends over 15 amino acids. V gave up 3 bases and J gave up 3 bases; unmatched junction bases: 3. The CDR3 is CASSPWDRPNEKLFF. CDR3 in DNA: TGTGCCAGCTCACCGTGGGACAGGCCTAATGAAAAACTGTTTTTT.

This clone turned up a few times. The chain has TRBV5-4 and TRBJ2-3; 8 bases match TRBD2. V gave up 3 bases and J gave up 0 bases; unmatched junction bases: 0. CDR3 length: 14 residues. Germline V gives CDR1 SGHNT, CDR2 YYREEE (reference sequence). The CDR3 is CASSSSGSTDTQYF. The CDR3 bases are TGTGCCAGCAGCTCTAGCGGGAGCACAGATACGCAGTATTTT.

This sequence joins TRBV28 and TRBJ2-1; D is possibly TRBD2 (6 bases). The germline V gene has CDR1 MDHEN and CDR2 SYDVKM. CDR3 length equals 16 residues. V lost 7 bases and J 2 bases, leaving 18 bases between the germline ends. The CDR3: CASTTTEAGTYNEQFF. The CDR3 DNA follows: TGTGCCAGCACAACGACGGAGGCGGGGACCTACAATGAGCAGTTCTTC. The full variable domain, rest sourced from reference TRBV28 and TRBJ2-1, is DVKVTQSSRYLVKRTGEKVFLECVQDMDHENMFWYRQDPGLGLRLIYFSYDVKMKEKGDIPEGYSVSREKKERFSLILESASTNQTSMYLCASTTTEAGTYNEQFFGPGTRLTVL.

CDR3 protein: CASSPRQGSSEQYF. CDR3 nucleotides: TGTGCCAGCAGCCCAAGACAGGGATCGTCCGAGCAGTACTTC. The chain links TRBV9 to TRBJ2-5; 7 positions match TRBD1. The J call is doubtful: the DNA matches TRBJ2-7 better. Germline values: CDR1 SGDLS, CDR2 YYNGEE. The CDR3 length is 14 residues.

The J gene is TRBJ2-2, the V gene TRBV6-1; 7 nucleotides agree with TRBD1. V gave up 2 bases and J gave up 5 bases; unmatched junction bases: 14. This CDR3 comprises 18 residues. Looked up from germline, CDR1 is MNHNS and CDR2 is SASEGT. The chain's CDR3 is CASSEISMRGRRTGELFF. The CDR3 nucleotides are TGTGCCAGCAGTGAAATTAGTATGAGGGGGCGTCGAACCGGGGAGCTGTTTTTT.